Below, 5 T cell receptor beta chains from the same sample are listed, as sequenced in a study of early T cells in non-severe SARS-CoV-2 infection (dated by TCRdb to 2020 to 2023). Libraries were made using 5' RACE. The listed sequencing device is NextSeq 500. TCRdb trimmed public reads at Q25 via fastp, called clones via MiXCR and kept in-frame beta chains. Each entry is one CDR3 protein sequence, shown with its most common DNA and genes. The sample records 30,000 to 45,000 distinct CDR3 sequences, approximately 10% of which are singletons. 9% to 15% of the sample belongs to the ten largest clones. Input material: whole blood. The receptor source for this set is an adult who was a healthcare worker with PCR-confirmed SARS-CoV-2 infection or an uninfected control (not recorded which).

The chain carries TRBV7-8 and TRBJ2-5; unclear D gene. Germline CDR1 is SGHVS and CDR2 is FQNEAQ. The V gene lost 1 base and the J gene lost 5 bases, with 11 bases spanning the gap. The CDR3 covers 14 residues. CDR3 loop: CASSLGPLPETQYF. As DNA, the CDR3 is TGTGCCAGCAGCTTAGGTCCTTTACCGGAGACCCAGTACTTC.

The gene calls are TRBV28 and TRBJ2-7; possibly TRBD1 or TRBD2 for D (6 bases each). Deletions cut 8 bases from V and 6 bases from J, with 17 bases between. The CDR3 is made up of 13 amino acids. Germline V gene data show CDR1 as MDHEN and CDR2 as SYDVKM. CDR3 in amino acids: CASLPLQGGEQYF. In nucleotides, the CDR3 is TGTGCCAGCCTTCCTCTACAGGGAGGCGAGCAGTACTTC.

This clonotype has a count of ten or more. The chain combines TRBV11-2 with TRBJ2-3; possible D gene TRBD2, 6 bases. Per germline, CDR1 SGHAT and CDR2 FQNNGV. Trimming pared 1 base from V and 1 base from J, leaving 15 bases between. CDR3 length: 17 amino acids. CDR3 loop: CASSLARRGKGTDTQYF. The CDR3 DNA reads TGTGCCAGCAGCTTAGCACGGAGGGGAAAGGGCACAGATACGCAGTATTTT.

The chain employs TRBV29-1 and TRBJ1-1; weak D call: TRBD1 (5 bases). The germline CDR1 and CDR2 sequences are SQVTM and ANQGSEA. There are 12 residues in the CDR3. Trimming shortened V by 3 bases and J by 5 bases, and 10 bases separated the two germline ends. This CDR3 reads CSVDQGGTEAFF. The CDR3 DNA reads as TGCAGCGTTGATCAGGGAGGTACTGAAGCTTTCTTT.

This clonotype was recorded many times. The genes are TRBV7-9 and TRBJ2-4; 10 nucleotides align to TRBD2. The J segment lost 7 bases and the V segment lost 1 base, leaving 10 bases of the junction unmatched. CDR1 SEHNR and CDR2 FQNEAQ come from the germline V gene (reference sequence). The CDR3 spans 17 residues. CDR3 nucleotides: TGTGCCAGCAGCTTAGAATTAGCGGGGGGCCTCGGGAACATTCAGTACTTC. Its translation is CASSLELAGGLGNIQYF.